One T cell receptor beta chain is described in this entry. Only in-frame clones appear in the TCRdb table, and some are missing; sequencing was by immunoSEQ multiplex PCR. The repertoire consists of 85,000 or so clones, with around 86% occurring once and the leading ten covering 44%. J lost 1 base, V lost 2 bases, and 5 bases had no gene match. The CDR3 contains 15 residues. Germline CDR1 MNHEY, CDR2 SMNVEV (reference sequence). These data originate in a study of blood T cell repertoires in COVID-19. Background on the study: Nucleic acid was either cDNA or gDNA, and it came from T cells, B-cell-depleted T cells, or PBMCs.

The source of this sequence is an elderly man with acute or convalescent COVID-19. The chain couples TRBV27 to TRBJ2-7; the match to TRBD1 covers 7 bases. Sequencing input: peripheral blood. DNA for the CDR3: TGTGCCAGCAGTTTAAAGGGACAGCCATCCTACGAGCAGTACTTC. Protein sequence: CASSLKGQPSYEQYF.